A selection of T cell receptor beta chains follows, all from one sample in a study of radiotherapy plus CTLA-4 blockade in lung cancer. The table came from immunoSEQ multiplex PCR; TCRdb's copy has only in-frame clones and leaves some out. The table records 50,000 to 70,000 clones, around four fifths of them present only once. Sequences were derived from peripheral blood, sampled from a patient treated with radiotherapy plus ipilimumab. The receptors were sampled from a human donor with non-small cell lung cancer whose response to radiotherapy plus ipilimumab could not be evaluated. Each CDR3 is given with its conserved first and last residue. D genes are given only for firm matches. Not every row has a clone size; where given, it reads once, few, many or a size class.

.	TRBV11-3	TRBJ2-3	once	TGTGCCAGCAGCTCACGACGGACACCAACGCAGTATTTT	CASSSRRTPTQYF
.	TRBV19	TRBJ2-7	.	TGTGCCAGTAGTAAGACAGGTAGGAGTCCGTACGAGCAGTACTTC	CASSKTGRSPYEQYF
TRBD2	TRBV19	TRBJ2-7	.	TGTGCCAGTAGTGTCAGCGGGGAGGGTGGATCCGAGCAGTACTTC	CASSVSGEGGSEQYF
TRBD2	TRBV5-1	TRBJ2-7	.	TGCGCCAGCAGCTTGGGGGGGGGAACTAGCTACGAGCAGTACTTC	CASSLGGGTSYEQYF
TRBD2	TRBV7-9	TRBJ2-3	.	TGTGCCAGCACCTCCCGGACTAGCGGGAGGTCGGGGGATACGCAGTATTTT	CASTSRTSGRSGDTQYF
TRBD2	TRBV2	TRBJ2-5	.	TGTGCCAGCAGTGACGGACTAGCCACGGAGACCCAGTACTTC	CASSDGLATETQYF
TRBD1	TRBV29-1	TRBJ2-3	.	TGCAGCGCCGGGACAGGGGAAATGAGCACAGATACGCAGTATTTT	CSAGTGEMSTDTQYF
TRBD1	TRBV7-2	TRBJ1-2	.	TGTGCCAGCAGCTTGGGACAGGGACCTTTCTATGGCTACACCTTC	CASSLGQGPFYGYTF
TRBD2	TRBV11-2	TRBJ2-1	once	TGTGCCAGCAGCTTAGCCCGACTAGCGGGAGGGAACAATGAGCAGTTCTTC	CASSLARLAGGNNEQFF
.	TRBV5-1	TRBJ1-4	.	TGCGCCAGCGCCGTGGGGGGACGAGGTAATGAAAAACTGTTTTTT	CASAVGGRGNEKLFF
TRBD2	TRBV7-9	TRBJ2-3	once	TGTGCCAGCAGCAGGCGGGGGGATACGCAGTATTTT	CASSRRGDTQYF
TRBD2	TRBV5-1	TRBJ2-3	.	TGCGCCAGCAGCTTGGGGCGGGGGGCCACAGATACGCAGTATTTT	CASSLGRGATDTQYF
TRBD1	TRBV27	TRBJ1-1	.	TGTGCCAGCAGGATACAGGGGGCCGGCACTGAAGCTTTCTTT	CASRIQGAGTEAFF
TRBD1	TRBV6-6	TRBJ2-7	.	TGTGCCAGCAGTTACGCACAGGGGTACGAGCAGTACTTC	CASSYAQGYEQYF
.	TRBV2	TRBJ1-1	.	TGTGCCAGTAAACAGGGTCCGTATGAAGCTTTCTTT	CASKQGPYEAFF
.	TRBV29-1	TRBJ1-1	once	TGCAGCGTTGAGAGCCCTACCTCTAAGAACACTGAAGCTTTCTTT	CSVESPTSKNTEAFF
.	TRBV14	TRBJ2-3	.	TGTGCCAGCAGCCATTCCCAAAGACTCATCACAGATACGCAGTATTTT	CASSHSQRLITDTQYF
TRBD1	TRBV28	TRBJ1-5	.	TGTGCCAGCAGTTCGACAGGGGGGAATCAGCCCCAGCATTTT	CASSSTGGNQPQHF
.	TRBV27	TRBJ2-7	.	TGTGCCAGCAGTTTATCCCTCCAGGGTGAGCAGTACTTC	CASSLSLQGEQYF
.	TRBV30	TRBJ2-1	.	TGTGCCTGGAGTGCCGGCCTAGGCTCCTACAATGAGCAGTTCTTC	CAWSAGLGSYNEQFF
TRBD1	TRBV5-6	TRBJ1-4	.	TGTGCCAGCAGCCCTACCCGGACAGGGGAACGTGAAAAACTGTTTTTT	CASSPTRTGEREKLFF
.	TRBV21-1	TRBJ1-5	.	TGTGCCAGCACGAAACGAGGTGAGGGAATGATCAATCAGCCCCAGCATTTT	CASTKRGEGMINQPQHF
TRBD1	TRBV5-1	TRBJ1-1	few	TGCGCCAGCAGCGCGACAGGGTTGAAGACTGAAGCTTTCTTT	CASSATGLKTEAFF
.	TRBV5-6	TRBJ2-7	.	TGTGCCAGCAGCTTGGTATCAGGCTCCTACGAGCAGTACTTC	CASSLVSGSYEQYF
TRBD1	TRBV5-1	TRBJ2-1	.	TGCGCCAGCTTCGACAGGGGTGGGTACAATGAGCAGTTCTTC	CASFDRGGYNEQFF
.	TRBV28	TRBJ1-3	.	TGTGCCAGCAGGCTAGGGGCTGGAAACACCATATATTTT	CASRLGAGNTIYF
.	TRBV19	TRBJ2-7	.	TGTGCCAGTAGTTCGGACAGAAGCTCCTACGAGCAGTACTTC	CASSSDRSSYEQYF
.	TRBV5-1	TRBJ1-5	.	TGCGCCAGCAGCTTGGGACCTCACGGGGGCAATCAGCCCCAGCATTTT	CASSLGPHGGNQPQHF
.	TRBV5-1	TRBJ2-6	.	TGCGCCAGCAGCTCAGAGCGGGCTGGGGCCAACGTCCTGACTTTC	CASSSERAGANVLTF
TRBD2	TRBV11-2	TRBJ2-5	.	TGTGCCAGCAGCTTAGGAAGTAGCGGGGGGGCCCGAGAGACCCAGTACTTC	CASSLGSSGGARETQYF
TRBD1	TRBV28	TRBJ2-7	.	TGTGCCAGCAGTAAACAAGGACAGGGAAAGAGCTACGAGCAGTACTTC	CASSKQGQGKSYEQYF
.	TRBV4-3	TRBJ2-3	.	TGCGCCAGCAGCTGGACATTGGGCGGAGATACGCAGTATTTT	CASSWTLGGDTQYF
.	TRBV7-2	TRBJ2-3	.	TGTGCCAGCAGCTTAGCCGGGACAACTAGCACAGATACGCAGTATTTT	CASSLAGTTSTDTQYF
TRBD2	TRBV5-1	TRBJ2-5	medium-sized	TGCGCCAGCAGCGGGACTAGCGGGGGGGCGAGGAGAGAGACCCAGTACTTC	CASSGTSGGARRETQYF
.	TRBV4-3	TRBJ1-2	.	TGCGCCAGCAGCCAAGATCGCAGACAGCCTTATGGCTACACCTTC	CASSQDRRQPYGYTF
.	TRBV25-1	TRBJ2-1	.	TGTGCCAGCAGTGAACCATCTCAGGGGACGTCCTACAATGAGCAGTTCTTC	CASSEPSQGTSYNEQFF
.	TRBV6-1	TRBJ1-3	once	TGTGCCAGCAGTGCTTATTTACAGAACTCTGGAAACACCATATATTTT	CASSAYLQNSGNTIYF
.	TRBV6-1	TRBJ1-2	.	TGTGCCAGCAGTGAAGCGCAACACACAGGGCGAGGAGGCTACACCTTC	CASSEAQHTGRGGYTF
TRBD2	TRBV6-5	TRBJ2-1	.	TGTGCCAGCACAAGGCGGGGGACCCGCTATGAGCAGTTCTTC	CASTRRGTRYEQFF
.	TRBV4-3	TRBJ1-1	once	TGCGCCAGCAGCCAAGCGGGTAGGGGTAACACTGAAGCTTTCTTT	CASSQAGRGNTEAFF
TRBD2	TRBV29-1	TRBJ2-5	.	TGCAGCGCCCGCGCTAGCGGGGGGGCCAGTGAGACCCAGTACTTC	CSARASGGASETQYF
.	TRBV4-3	TRBJ2-1	.	TGCGCCAGCAGCCATAGTCGACGCGCGGGTTCCAATGAGCAGTTCTTC	CASSHSRRAGSNEQFF
.	TRBV7-9	TRBJ1-2	.	TGTGCCAGCAGCTTAATTGAGGAGACGGGAGGCTACACCTTC	CASSLIEETGGYTF
.	TRBV18	TRBJ2-2	once	TGTGCCAGCTCACCACCGGAGGCGGGATTTGGCGGGGAGCTGTTTTTT	CASSPPEAGFGGELFF
TRBD1	TRBV28	TRBJ1-2	.	TGTGCCAGCAGTTTTCCTCTTGGGACAGGCGTAGGCGGCTACACCTTC	CASSFPLGTGVGGYTF
.	TRBV7-2	TRBJ1-1	.	TGTGCCAGCAGCTTATGGCGGGTGATGAACACTGAAGCTTTCTTT	CASSLWRVMNTEAFF
TRBD2	TRBV25-1	TRBJ2-7	.	TGTGCCACCACGGCGAGCGGGATCTCCTACGAGCAGTACTTC	CATTASGISYEQYF
.	TRBV13	TRBJ1-2	.	TGTGCCAGCAGTCTAGAGAGGGAAATAAACGGCTACACCTTC	CASSLEREINGYTF
.	TRBV5-1	TRBJ1-4	.	TGCGCCAGCTTTGGGGGGGGGAAACTGTTTTTT	CASFGGGKLFF
.	TRBV29-1	TRBJ2-1	.	TGCAGCGTTGTCGGACTGGTTACAAATGAGCAGTTCTTC	CSVVGLVTNEQFF
.	TRBV5-6	TRBJ1-3	.	TGTGCCAGCAGCCGTCCCTCTGGAAACACCATATATTTT	CASSRPSGNTIYF
.	TRBV4-1	TRBJ1-2	.	TGCGCCAGCAGCCCCCGGGAGGGAGAAGCGTATGGCTACACCTTC	CASSPREGEAYGYTF
TRBD2	TRBV27	TRBJ2-1	.	TGTGCCAGCAGTCCGGGGCTAGCGGTCTACAATGAGCAGTTCTTC	CASSPGLAVYNEQFF
.	TRBV19	TRBJ1-4	.	TGTGCCAGTAGTATCCACAAACAAGGCCGGGAACTGTTTTTT	CASSIHKQGRELFF
.	TRBV9	TRBJ2-3	.	TGTGCCAGCAGCGTAAGCTTATCTAGCACAGATACGCAGTATTTT	CASSVSLSSTDTQYF
TRBD2	TRBV9	TRBJ2-5	.	TGTGCCAGCAGCGTAGCACCCCGGGGAGGCGGGGGGCGAGAGACCCAGTACTTC	CASSVAPRGGGGRETQYF
TRBD1	TRBV23-1	TRBJ2-7	.	TGCGCCAGCGGGCCGGGACAGGGAAACGAGCAGTACTTC	CASGPGQGNEQYF
.	TRBV7-2	TRBJ1-1	.	TGTGCCAGCAGCTTAGTCGTCAGGGACACTGAAGCTTTCTTT	CASSLVVRDTEAFF
.	TRBV7-2	TRBJ2-3	.	TGTGCCAGCAGCTTAAGGATAACGGGGTCAGATACGCAGTATTTT	CASSLRITGSDTQYF